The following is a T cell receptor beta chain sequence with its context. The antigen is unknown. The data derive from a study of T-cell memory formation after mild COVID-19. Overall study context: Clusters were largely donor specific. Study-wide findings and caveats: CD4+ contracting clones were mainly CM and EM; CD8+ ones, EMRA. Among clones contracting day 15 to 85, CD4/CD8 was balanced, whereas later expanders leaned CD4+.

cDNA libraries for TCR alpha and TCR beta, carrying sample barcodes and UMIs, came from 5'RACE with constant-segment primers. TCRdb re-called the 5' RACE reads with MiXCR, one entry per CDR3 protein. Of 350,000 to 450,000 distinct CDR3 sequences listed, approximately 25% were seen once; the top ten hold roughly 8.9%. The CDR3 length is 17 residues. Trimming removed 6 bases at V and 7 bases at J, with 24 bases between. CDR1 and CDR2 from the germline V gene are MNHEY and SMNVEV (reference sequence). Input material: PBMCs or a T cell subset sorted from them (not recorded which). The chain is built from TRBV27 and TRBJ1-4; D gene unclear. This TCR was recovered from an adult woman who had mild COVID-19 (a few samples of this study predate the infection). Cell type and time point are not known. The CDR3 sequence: CASSRLIHGTQPEKLFF. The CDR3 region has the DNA TGTGCCAGCAGCCGTCTTATACACGGTACACAGCCTGAAAAACTGTTTTTT. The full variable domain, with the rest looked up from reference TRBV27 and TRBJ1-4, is EAQVTQNPRYLITVTGKKLTVTCSQNMNHEYMSWYRQDPGLGLRQIYYSMNVEVTDKGDVPEGYKVSRKEKRNFPLILESPSPNQTSLYFCASSRLIHGTQPEKLFFGSGTQLSVL.